This T cell receptor (beta chain) is from a study of T-cell reconstitution after alpha-beta-depleted transplantation in children. Study results and limitations: At around two months after transplant, the alpha-beta T cells were reportedly derived from several hundred expanded clones that came from non-depleted graft cells. T-cell counts and diversity were attributed mostly to newly produced T cells one year after transplant. Diversity of TCRbeta at day 60 was high in some patients, arising from surviving recipient T cells and thymic progenitors.

This clonotype has ten or more counts. Its antigen is currently unknown. Unique molecular identifiers were used to barcode this TCRbeta library. TCRdb fed the PCR reads into MiXCR, producing one record per CDR3 protein. This sample has 330,000 or so distinct CDR3 sequences, with over 9% found just once. The clonotype originates from a boy under two years old with acute myeloid leukemia, due to receive a stem cell transplant. Sequenced material: PBMCs, taken before TCRalphabeta/CD19-depleted stem cell transplant.

The DNA for the CDR3 is TGTGCCAGCAGTTTTTCCGGGGTCATACAAGAGACCCAGTACTTC. Translated: CASSFSGVIQETQYF. The chain joins TRBV28 to TRBJ2-5, with TRBD2 as a possible D gene (5 bases). Per germline, CDR1 MDHEN and CDR2 SYDVKM. The CDR3 totals 15 residues. V lost 3 bases and J lost 2, with 13 bases in between.